This entry describes one TCR beta chain. This sample was included in a study of shared clonotypes between healthy human individuals. As processed by the authors: Junction-only sequences without quality scores came from ImmunoSEQ, so filtering differed. Sequencing was performed with immunoSEQ multiplex PCR; in TCRdb, only in-frame clones are kept and a portion is missing. That table gives V, J and clone size, and the DNA gave D and trimming. The table lists more than 550,000 clones, less than 95% of them singletons. Trimming left V 2 bases short and J 0 bases short, with 8 bases between. Germline V gene sequence: CDR1 SGHTA, CDR2 FQGTGA. The CDR3 spans 15 residues.

This TCR derives from a man aged 18 to 30 in good health. Some clones in this sample may be carry-over from other donors' samples. The chain carries TRBV7-3 and TRBJ2-1; D call uncertain. Sequenced material: memory CD8+ T cells from PBMCs. Subset given: CD45RO+ cells pooled with CCR7-negative TemRA cells. The CDR3 DNA follows: TGTGCCAGCAGCTTAGTGGTTAGCTCCTACAATGAGCAGTTCTTC. Translating it yields CASSLVVSSYNEQFF.